Listed here are 31 T cell receptor beta chains from one sample, sequenced in a study of shared clonotypes between healthy human individuals. Sequencing used immunoSEQ multiplex PCR; TCRdb keeps in-frame clones, though not all of them. The sample has approximately 1,500,000 clones; around 98% are singletons. The sample taken for sequencing was naive CD4+ T cells sorted from blood. Subset reported: CD45RA+ positively selected. The origin of the receptors is a man younger than 45 in good health.

This chain joins TRBV28 and TRBJ2-7; D possibly corresponds to TRBD2 (5 bases). V lost 8 bases to trimming and J lost 0 bases, with 14 bases between them. This CDR3 is 14 amino acids long. Germline V gives CDR1 MDHEN, CDR2 SYDVKM. The CDR3 loop reads CASYDSDYSYEQYF. CDR3 nucleotide sequence: TGTGCCAGCTATGATAGCGACTACTCCTACGAGCAGTACTTC.

The gene calls are TRBV27 and TRBJ2-7; D may match TRBD1 or TRBD2 (5 bases each). V was clipped by 4 bases and J by 7 bases, with 17 bases between them. The CDR3 spans 14 residues. Germline CDR1 is MNHEY and CDR2 is SMNVEV (reference sequence). The CDR3 here is CASSSAGTTGEQYF. The CDR3 DNA is TGTGCCAGCAGTTCTGCAGGGACCACGGGGGAGCAGTACTTC.

V is TRBV18 and J is TRBJ2-1; D is undetermined. From germline, CDR1 is KGHSH and CDR2 LQKENI. The CDR3 has 13 amino acids. Trimming shortened V by 2 bases and J by 5 bases, and 7 bases separated the two germline ends. The CDR3 is CASSPERNNEQFF. As DNA, the CDR3 is TGTGCCAGCTCACCAGAAAGAAACAATGAGCAGTTCTTC.

The chain uses TRBV11-1 and TRBJ2-7; no clear D. Germline loops: CDR1 SGHAT, CDR2 FQDESV (reference sequence). The CDR3 runs to 13 residues. Trimming removed 7 bases from V and 4 bases from J, with 14 bases in between. CDR3 amino acids: CASMIGPSYEQYF. In nucleotides, the CDR3 is TGTGCCAGCATGATCGGGCCCTCTTACGAGCAGTACTTC.

The chain combines TRBV10-1 with TRBJ2-1; a possible D gene is TRBD1 (5 bases). The ends were cut back, 3 bases at V and 5 bases at J, with 11 bases in the middle. The CDR3 runs to 14 residues. CDR1 is WNHNN and CDR2 is SYGVQD in the germline V gene (reference sequence). CDR3 amino acids: CASSENLGDNEQFF. CDR3 DNA sequence: TGCGCCAGCAGTGAAAACCTAGGGGACAATGAGCAGTTCTTC.

The chain joins TRBV6-5 to TRBJ2-1; the D gene is possibly TRBD2 (5 bases). The CDR3 totals 13 residues. Trimming pared 8 bases from V and 9 bases from J, leaving 17 bases between. Germline CDR1 reads MNHEY; CDR2 reads SVGAGI. The DNA for the CDR3 is TGTGCCAGCCGGGAAGGAATCATCGGTGAGCAGTTCTTC. It yields the protein CASREGIIGEQFF.

The chain employs TRBV11-2 and TRBJ2-3; possibly TRBD2 for D (7 bases). V was trimmed by 5 bases and J by 4 bases, leaving 16 bases between them. Per germline, CDR1 SGHAT and CDR2 FQNNGV. This CDR3 has 15 residues. The CDR3 DNA sequence: TGTGCCAGCAGCAAAGAGGGGGGGCGCGCAGATACGCAGTATTTT. This gives the protein CASSKEGGRADTQYF.

The chain joins TRBV11-3 to TRBJ2-7; D gene ambiguous. Germline CDR1 is SGHNT and CDR2 is YENEEA. The CDR3 is 13 residues long. Trimming took 4 bases from V and 6 from J, leaving 13 bases between them. DNA for the CDR3: TGTGCCAGCAGCTCGAACGCAGTCGGCGAGCAGTACTTC. Its protein is CASSSNAVGEQYF.

The chain recombines TRBV9 with TRBJ2-1, with D perhaps TRBD2 (6 bases). Germline V gene data show CDR1 as SGDLS and CDR2 as YYNGEE. CDR3 length: 14 residues. V lost 0 bases and J 10 bases, leaving 14 bases between the germline ends. CDR3 sequence reads: CASSVALITSEQFF. Written as DNA, the CDR3 is TGTGCCAGCAGCGTAGCGTTAATTACTAGCGAGCAGTTCTTC. Filled out from reference TRBV9 and TRBJ2-1, the complete variable domain reads DSGVTQTPKHLITATGQRVTLRCSPRSGDLSVYWYQQSLDQGLQFLIQYYNGEERAKGNILERFSAQQFPDLHSELNLSSLELGDSALYFCASSVALITSEQFFGPGTRLTVL.

The chain carries TRBV5-1 and TRBJ2-7, with no clear D. The CDR3 contains 14 residues. Trimming cost V 2 bases and J 0 bases, with 9 bases left between them. Per germline, CDR1 SGHRS and CDR2 YFSETQ. This chain's CDR3 is CASSFSGVSYEQYF. In nucleotides, the CDR3 is TGCGCCAGCAGCTTCTCGGGCGTCTCCTACGAGCAGTACTTC.

J is TRBJ2-1 and V is TRBV5-4; no definite D call. V was clipped by 2 bases and J by 0 bases, with 12 bases between them. Germline CDR1 SGHNT, CDR2 YYREEE (reference sequence). The CDR3 has 16 amino acids. This CDR3 reads CASSFGLYSSYNEQFF. DNA for the CDR3: TGTGCCAGCAGCTTTGGTCTCTATAGCTCCTACAATGAGCAGTTCTTC.

J is TRBJ2-1 and V is TRBV6-6; D is ambiguous. The V end lost 8 bases, the J end lost 6 bases, and 11 bases lay between the germline ends. CDR1 and CDR2 from the germline V gene are MNHNY and SVGAGI (reference sequence). The CDR3 extends over 12 amino acids. The CDR3 sequence is CASRNGVNEQFF. The CDR3 DNA reads as TGTGCCAGCCGCAATGGGGTCAATGAGCAGTTCTTC.

The chain links TRBV5-1 to TRBJ1-2; unclear D gene. V was cut by 1 base and J by 2 bases, with 6 bases left in between. Germline V gene lookup returns CDR1 SGHRS and CDR2 YFSETQ. This CDR3 is built from 13 residues. This CDR3 is CASSLLNNYGYTF. The CDR3 DNA reads as TGCGCCAGCAGCTTGTTAAACAACTATGGCTACACCTTC.

This clone was seen once. Distinct nucleotide sequences in the sample also encode this CDR3. The V and J genes are TRBV7-2 and TRBJ2-7; 7 bases align to TRBD2. There are 13 residues in the CDR3. Germline CDR1 is SGHTA and CDR2 is FQGNSA. V dropped 5 bases and J dropped 0; count of bases not matched to a gene: 1. The CDR3 spells CASSRDYSYEQYF. DNA of the CDR3: TGTGCCAGCAGCCGGGACTACTCCTACGAGCAGTACTTC.

V and J are TRBV11-2 and TRBJ2-7; possibly TRBD1 for D (6 bases). Germline lookup yields CDR1 SGHAT and CDR2 FQNNGV. V shed 7 bases and J shed 6 bases, with 16 bases lying between them. CDR3 length equals 13 residues. CDR3 bases: TGTGCCAGCACCTTGTCAGGGGAAGGCGAGCAGTACTTC. This sequence encodes CASTLSGEGEQYF.

The J gene is TRBJ2-7, the V gene TRBV28; 9 bases line up with TRBD1. CDR1 and CDR2 (germline): MDHEN, SYDVKM. Unmatched junction bases numbered 11, after V lost 10 bases and J lost 4 bases. The CDR3 extends over 14 amino acids. CDR3 region: CAIRGTGGEYEQYF. In DNA, the CDR3 is TGTGCCATCAGGGGAACAGGGGGCGAGTACGAGCAGTACTTC.

The CDR3 nucleotides read TGTGCCAGCAGTTTAAGTTGGGCGGGACAGGGGGCGAGCGGCTACACCTTC. Its translation: CASSLSWAGQGASGYTF. The J gene is TRBJ1-2, the V gene TRBV27, with TRBD1 matching over 12 bases. The CDR3 is 17 residues long. Germline V gene lookup returns CDR1 MNHEY and CDR2 SMNVEV (reference sequence). Trimming cost V 2 bases and J 8 bases; bases outside gene matches: 12.

This chain joins TRBV10-3 and TRBJ2-7; 8 bases are shared with TRBD1. V trimming: 6 bases; J trimming: 0 bases; junction bases outside the gene matches: 4. Germline CDR1 is ENHRY and CDR2 is SYGVKD. This CDR3 spans 14 amino acids. In DNA, the CDR3 is TGTGCCATCAGCCGACAGGGGCCCTCCTACGAGCAGTACTTC. It translates to CAISRQGPSYEQYF.

The genes are TRBV29-1 and TRBJ2-3; 8 nucleotides match TRBD1. From germline, CDR1 is SQVTM and CDR2 ANQGSEA. There are 14 residues in the CDR3. J gave up 1 base and V 6 bases, and 6 bases lay outside the gene matches. The CDR3 nucleotides are TGCAGCGTGAGGACAGGGACTGGCACAGATACGCAGTATTTT. Translating it yields CSVRTGTGTDTQYF.

The chain couples TRBV7-9 to TRBJ1-3; D unclear. The CDR3 has 16 residues. Between the trimmed V and J ends, which lost 3 bases and 2 bases, there was a span of 14 bases. Germline assignment: CDR1 SEHNR and CDR2 FQNEAQ (reference sequence). The CDR3 DNA reads as TGTGCCAGCAGCTTCTCTAGGACTCTGGCTGGAAACACCATATATTTT. This sequence encodes CASSFSRTLAGNTIYF.

The chain combines TRBV7-2 with TRBJ2-6, with D unresolved. Trimming removed 2 bases from V and 2 bases from J, with 7 bases in between. CDR1 and CDR2 (germline): SGHTA, FQGNSA. This CDR3 is 15 amino acids long. This chain's CDR3 is CASSLFSAGANVLTF. CDR3 nucleotide sequence: TGTGCCAGCAGCTTATTTTCAGCTGGGGCCAACGTCCTGACTTTC. Based on the CDR3 plus reference TRBV7-2 and TRBJ2-6, the full variable domain is GAGVSQSPSNKVTEKGKDVELRCDPISGHTALYWYRQSLGQGLEFLIYFQGNSAPDKSGLPSDRFSAERTGGSVSTLTIQRTQQEDSAVYLCASSLFSAGANVLTFGAGSRLTVL.

About this clone: The same CDR3 also results from other DNA sequences found in this sample. J is TRBJ1-1 and V is TRBV7-9; 7 nucleotides align to TRBD1. J gave up 5 bases and V 5 bases, and 5 bases lay outside the gene matches. This CDR3 has 13 residues. Germline V gives CDR1 SEHNR, CDR2 FQNEAQ (reference sequence). CDR3 nucleotide sequence: TGTGCCAGCAGCGCTACAGGGGTTACTGAAGCTTTCTTT. Protein: CASSATGVTEAFF.

The CDR3 nucleotides read TGTGCCAGCAGCCACAAGGGAACTCTCACAGATACGCAGTATTTT. Translation gives CASSHKGTLTDTQYF. The rearrangement uses TRBV11-3 and TRBJ2-3; D remains ambiguous. V was shortened by 5 bases and J by 2 bases, with 14 bases between the two germline ends. The CDR3 runs to 15 residues. The germline CDR1 and CDR2 sequences are SGHNT and YENEEA.

V usage is TRBV29-1 and J usage is TRBJ2-1; D is undetermined. This CDR3 comprises 14 residues. V lost 4 bases and J lost 7, with 17 bases in between. Germline CDR1 is SQVTM and CDR2 is ANQGSEA. CDR3 amino acids: CSVASLLRWNEQFF. For the CDR3, the DNA is TGCAGCGTTGCCTCGCTACTCCGGTGGAATGAGCAGTTCTTC.

This chain joins TRBV5-1 and TRBJ2-7; 7 positions agree with TRBD1. Germline V gene sequence: CDR1 SGHRS, CDR2 YFSETQ. V shed 4 bases, J shed 5 bases, and the junction held 12 bases outside the gene matches. This CDR3 is built from 15 residues. The DNA of the CDR3 is TGCGCCAGCAGCGCACCACAGGGGCCATCGGACGAGCAGTACTTC. It is translated as CASSAPQGPSDEQYF.

V gene TRBV9 combines with J gene TRBJ2-1; 8 bases match TRBD1. Germline lookup yields CDR1 SGDLS and CDR2 YYNGEE. The CDR3 spans 15 residues. V was clipped by 0 bases and J by 9 bases; unmatched bases: 8. The CDR3 protein is CASSVAGFTGGEQFF. CDR3 nucleotide sequence: TGTGCCAGCAGCGTAGCGGGGTTTACAGGGGGTGAGCAGTTCTTC.

This chain joins TRBV15 and TRBJ1-4, with no clear D. Per germline, CDR1 LNHNV and CDR2 YYDKDF (reference sequence). The V end lost 0 bases, the J end lost 6 bases, and 8 bases lay between the germline ends. CDR3 length equals 14 residues. CDR3 region: CATSRDQVYEKLFF. The CDR3 nucleotides are TGTGCCACCAGCAGAGACCAAGTTTATGAAAAACTGTTTTTT.

The chain is built from TRBV6-1 and TRBJ1-2, with 7 positions matching TRBD1. Germline CDR1 reads MNHNS; CDR2 reads SASEGT. V shed 7 bases and J 6 bases; nucleotides not matched to a gene: 14. The CDR3 spans 15 residues. The CDR3 spells CASTRDGRTGNGYTF. In DNA form, the CDR3 reads TGTGCCAGCACTCGGGACGGTCGGACAGGCAATGGCTACACCTTC.

The chain employs TRBV14 and TRBJ2-7; D remains ambiguous. Germline values: CDR1 SGHDN, CDR2 FVKESK. Trimming removed 4 bases from V and 3 bases from J, with 4 bases in between. The CDR3 length is 11 residues. CDR3 amino acids: CASSRDYEQYF. The CDR3 coding sequence is TGTGCCAGCAGCCGGGACTACGAGCAGTACTTC. Complete variable domain (other parts from reference TRBV14 and TRBJ2-7): EAGVTQFPSHSVIEKGQTVTLRCDPISGHDNLYWYRRVMGKEIKFLLHFVKESKQDESGMPNNRFLAERTGGTYSTLKVQPAELEDSGVYFCASSRDYEQYFGPGTRLTVT.

J is TRBJ2-1 and V is TRBV5-1; possibly TRBD2 for D (6 bases). The CDR3 extends over 13 amino acids. V lost 7 bases to trimming and J lost 3 bases, with 11 bases between them. Germline CDR1 is SGHRS and CDR2 is YFSETQ. CDR3 protein: CASGTGDYNEQFF. The CDR3 DNA reads TGCGCCAGCGGGACGGGAGACTACAATGAGCAGTTCTTC.

This rearrangement joins TRBV6-5 to TRBJ2-7; D possibly uses TRBD1 or TRBD2 (6 bases each). This CDR3 is 14 amino acids long. The V and J ends lost 6 bases and 1 base respectively, with 13 bases between them. Germline V lookup: CDR1 MNHEY, CDR2 SVGAGI. The CDR3 reads CASRNGGGSYEQYF. The CDR3 DNA sequence: TGTGCCAGCAGAAACGGAGGGGGATCCTACGAGCAGTACTTC.